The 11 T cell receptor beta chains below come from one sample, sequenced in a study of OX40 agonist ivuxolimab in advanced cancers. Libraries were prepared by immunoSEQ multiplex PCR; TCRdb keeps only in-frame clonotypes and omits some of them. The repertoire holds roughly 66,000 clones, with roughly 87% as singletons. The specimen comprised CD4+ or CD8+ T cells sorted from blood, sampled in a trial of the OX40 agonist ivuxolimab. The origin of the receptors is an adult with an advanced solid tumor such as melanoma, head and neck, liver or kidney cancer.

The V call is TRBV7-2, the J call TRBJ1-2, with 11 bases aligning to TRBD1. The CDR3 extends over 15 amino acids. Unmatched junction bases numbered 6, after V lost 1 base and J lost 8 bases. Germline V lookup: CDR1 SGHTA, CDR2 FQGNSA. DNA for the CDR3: TGTGCCAGCAGCTTAGGGGACAGGGGGGTCGGCGGCTACACCTTC. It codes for CASSLGDRGVGGYTF.

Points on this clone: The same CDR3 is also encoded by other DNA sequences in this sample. This chain's CDR3 is CASSRRTGGDETQYF. As DNA, the CDR3 is TGTGCCAGCAGCCGGCGGACAGGGGGCGATGAGACCCAGTACTTC. V gene TRBV11-3 combines with J gene TRBJ2-5, with 11 bases aligning to TRBD1. After removal of 5 bases from V and 5 bases from J, the junction contained 7 bases not matched to a gene. Germline V gene lookup returns CDR1 SGHNT and CDR2 YENEEA. CDR3 length equals 15 residues.

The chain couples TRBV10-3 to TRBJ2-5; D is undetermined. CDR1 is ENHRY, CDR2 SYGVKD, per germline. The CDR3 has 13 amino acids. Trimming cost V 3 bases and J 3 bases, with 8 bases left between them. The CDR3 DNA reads TGTGCCATCAGTGACGGGCTAAAAGAGACCCAGTACTTC. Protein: CAISDGLKETQYF.

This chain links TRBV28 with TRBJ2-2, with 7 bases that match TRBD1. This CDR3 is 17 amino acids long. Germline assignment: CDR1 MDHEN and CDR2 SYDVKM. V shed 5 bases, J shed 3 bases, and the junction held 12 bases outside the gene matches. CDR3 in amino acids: CASSALRGTEYTGELFF. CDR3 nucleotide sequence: TGTGCCAGCAGTGCCCTCCGAGGGACAGAATACACCGGGGAGCTGTTTTTT.

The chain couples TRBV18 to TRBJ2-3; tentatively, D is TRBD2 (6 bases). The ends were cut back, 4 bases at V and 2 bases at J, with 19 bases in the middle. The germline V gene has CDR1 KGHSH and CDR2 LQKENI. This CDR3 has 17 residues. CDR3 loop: CASSRPATGRPTDTQYF. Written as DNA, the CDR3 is TGTGCCAGCTCACGTCCTGCTACCGGGAGACCCACAGATACGCAGTATTTT.

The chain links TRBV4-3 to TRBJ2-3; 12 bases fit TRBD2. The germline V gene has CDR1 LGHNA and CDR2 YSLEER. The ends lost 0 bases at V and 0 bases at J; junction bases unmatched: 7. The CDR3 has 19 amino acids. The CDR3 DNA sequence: TGCGCCAGCAGCCAAGACTCGACTAGCGGGAGTCGGAGCACAGATACGCAGTATTTT. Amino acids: CASSQDSTSGSRSTDTQYF.

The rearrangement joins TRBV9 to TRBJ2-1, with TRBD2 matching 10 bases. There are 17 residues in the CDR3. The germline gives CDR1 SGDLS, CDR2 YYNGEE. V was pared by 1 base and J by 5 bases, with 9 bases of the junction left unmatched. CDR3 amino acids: CASSVRVTSGVNNEQFF. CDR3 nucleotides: TGTGCCAGCAGCGTACGGGTTACTAGCGGGGTGAACAATGAGCAGTTCTTC.

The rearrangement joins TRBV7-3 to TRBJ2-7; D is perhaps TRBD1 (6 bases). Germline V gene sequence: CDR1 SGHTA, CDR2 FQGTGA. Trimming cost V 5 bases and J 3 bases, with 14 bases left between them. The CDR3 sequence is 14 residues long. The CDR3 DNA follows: TGTGCCAGCAGCCCCAGAGACAGGAGCTACGAGCAGTACTTC. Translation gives CASSPRDRSYEQYF.

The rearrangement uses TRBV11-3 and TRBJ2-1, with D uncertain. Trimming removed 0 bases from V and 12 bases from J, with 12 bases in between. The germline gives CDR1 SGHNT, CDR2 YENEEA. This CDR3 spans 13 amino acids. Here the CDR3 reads CASSLDQRGVQFF. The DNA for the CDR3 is TGTGCCAGCAGCTTAGATCAGCGTGGGGTGCAGTTCTTC.

The CDR3 loop reads CASSDRATNEKLFF. CDR3 DNA: TGTGCCAGCAGTGACAGGGCGACTAATGAAAAACTGTTTTTT. The chain couples TRBV6-5 to TRBJ1-4, with 7 positions matching TRBD1. Germline assignment: CDR1 MNHEY and CDR2 SVGAGI. This CDR3 has 14 residues. Unmatched junction bases numbered 2, after V lost 5 bases and J lost 2 bases.

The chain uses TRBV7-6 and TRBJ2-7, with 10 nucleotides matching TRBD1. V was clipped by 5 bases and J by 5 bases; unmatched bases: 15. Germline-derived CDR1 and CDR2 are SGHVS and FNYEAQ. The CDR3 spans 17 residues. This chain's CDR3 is CASSAYILGQGSNEQYF. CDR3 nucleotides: TGTGCCAGCAGCGCCTACATCCTGGGACAGGGGTCCAACGAGCAGTACTTC.